What follows describes a single T cell receptor (beta chain). This CDR3 comprises 14 residues. Trimming cost V 2 bases and J 10 bases; bases outside gene matches: 7. The germline V gene has CDR1 SNHLY and CDR2 FYNNEI. The data were produced by immunoSEQ multiplex PCR, yet TCRdb's version contains in-frame clones alone and is incomplete. The table has about 140,000 clones, about 82% seen once. This specimen belongs to a study of T cell responses to AZD1222 COVID-19 vaccine. Sequenced here: peripheral blood, sampled 28 days after the second dose of the MenACWY control vaccine. The rearrangement links TRBV2 to TRBJ2-7; 11 bases match TRBD2. This receptor was taken from an adult who received the MenACWY meningococcal vaccine as a control. Written as DNA, the CDR3 is TGTGCCAGCAGTGAACTACTAGCGGGGGTACGACAGTACGTC. Translated: CASSELLAGVRQYV.